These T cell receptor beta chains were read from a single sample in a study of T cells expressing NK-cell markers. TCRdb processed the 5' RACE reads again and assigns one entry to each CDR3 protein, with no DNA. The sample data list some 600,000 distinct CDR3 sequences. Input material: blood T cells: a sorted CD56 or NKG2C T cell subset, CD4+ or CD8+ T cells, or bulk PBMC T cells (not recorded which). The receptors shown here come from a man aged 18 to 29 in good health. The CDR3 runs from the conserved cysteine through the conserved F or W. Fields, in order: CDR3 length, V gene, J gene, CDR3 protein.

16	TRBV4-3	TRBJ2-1	CASSQDYYLTYNEQFF
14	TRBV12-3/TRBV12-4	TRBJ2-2	CASSRTINPGELFF
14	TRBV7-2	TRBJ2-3	CASSLNLAADTQYF
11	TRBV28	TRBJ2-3	CASSRGTSQYF
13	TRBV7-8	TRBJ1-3	CASSRIIGNTIYF
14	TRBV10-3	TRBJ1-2	CAISGRRENYGYTF
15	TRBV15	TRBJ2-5	CATSRDAANLETQYF
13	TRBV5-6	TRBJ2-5	CASSLQGSGGEYF
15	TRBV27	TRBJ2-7	CASSLSPSGISEQYF
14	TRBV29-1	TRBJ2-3	CSVEGLAIRDTQYF
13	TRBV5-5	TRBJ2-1	CASSPPPWYEQFF
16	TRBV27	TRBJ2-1	CASSPDRTSAYNEQFF
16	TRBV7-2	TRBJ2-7	CASSSVSGGPSYEQYF
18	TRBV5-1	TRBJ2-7	CASSLGGRTKYRSYEQYF
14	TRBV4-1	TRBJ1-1	CASSQKTMNTEAFF
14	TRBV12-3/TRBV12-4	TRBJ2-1	CASSLVSGPNEQFF
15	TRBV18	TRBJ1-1	CASSPPSTGNTEAFF
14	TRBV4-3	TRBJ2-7	CASSQGQGSDEQYF
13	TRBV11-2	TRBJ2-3	CASSSRLAQTQYF
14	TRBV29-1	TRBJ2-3	CSVASGVRTDTQYF
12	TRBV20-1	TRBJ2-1	CSARGTVNEQFF
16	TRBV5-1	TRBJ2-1	CASSPALAGVSDEQFF
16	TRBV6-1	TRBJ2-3	CASRGTSGTSTDTQYF
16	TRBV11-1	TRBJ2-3	CASSTTGMFSTDTQYF
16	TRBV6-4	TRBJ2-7	CASSEKREKTAYEQYF
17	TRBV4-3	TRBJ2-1	CASSQGTSGRSYNEQFF
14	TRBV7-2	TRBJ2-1	CASSARLAANEQFF
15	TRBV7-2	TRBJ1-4	CASSLEFWDHEKLFF
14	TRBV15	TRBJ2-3	CATSYGDALDTQYF
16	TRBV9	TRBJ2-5	CASSVALAGKGETQYF
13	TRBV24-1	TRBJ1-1	CATSKDRNTEAFF
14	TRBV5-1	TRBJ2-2	CASSLGKGWEELFF
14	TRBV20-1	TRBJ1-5	CSAAEAAGNQPQHF
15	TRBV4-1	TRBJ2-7	CASSQGAENPYEQYF
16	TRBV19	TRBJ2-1	CASSSLGRAARNEQFF
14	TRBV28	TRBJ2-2	CASTGTPPTGELFF
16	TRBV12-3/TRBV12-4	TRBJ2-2	CASSPGGPLNTGELFF
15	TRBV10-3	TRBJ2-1	CAISEVGSWDNEQFF
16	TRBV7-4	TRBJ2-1	CASSCRTSGKCNEQFF
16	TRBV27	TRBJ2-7	CASTEFPGRAIDEQYF
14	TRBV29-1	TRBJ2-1	CSGAGTSEGNEQFF
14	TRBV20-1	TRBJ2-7	CSARGGTPTAEQYF
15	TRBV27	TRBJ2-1	CASRDRGHSYNEQFF
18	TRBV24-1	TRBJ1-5	CATSDTRQGNPGNQPQHF
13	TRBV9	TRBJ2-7	CASSSGTAFEQYF
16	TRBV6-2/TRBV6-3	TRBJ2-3	CASSYLAGGNTDTQYF
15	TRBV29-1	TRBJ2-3	CSVEVGSGGADTQYF
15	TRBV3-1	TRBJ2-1	CASSQVLDFNNEQFF
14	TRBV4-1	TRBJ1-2	CASSQVGRGYGYTF
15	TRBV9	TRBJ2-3	CASSVAPGETDTQYF
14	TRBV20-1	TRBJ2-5	CSARVGTRQETQYF
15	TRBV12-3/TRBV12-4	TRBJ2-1	CASSPGLADTNEQFF
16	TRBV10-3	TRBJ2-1	CAISDLRTTSYNEQFF
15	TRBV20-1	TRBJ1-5	CSASPAGGETQPQHF
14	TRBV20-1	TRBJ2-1	CSARRQAGYNEQFF
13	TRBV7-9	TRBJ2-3	CASSFLAQYTQYF
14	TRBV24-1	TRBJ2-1	CATSEDGLDNEQFF
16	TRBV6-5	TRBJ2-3	CASITWVGGKSDTQYF